The 2 T cell receptor beta chains presented below share a single source sample, sequenced in a study of T cells in Graves' hyperthyroidism and ophthalmopathy. The CDR3 regions of TCR beta were amplified from RNA transcripts. In the first-round RT-PCR of the TCR CDR3, the HTBI primer set was used. MiXCR, applied by TCRdb to the multiplex PCR reads, yields one record per CDR3 protein. The table records 450,000 to 700,000 distinct CDR3 sequences, roughly 46% of them present only once. Sequencing used peripheral blood or thyroid tissue (not recorded which). Receptors were obtained from an adult woman with Graves' disease, either hyperthyroidism or ophthalmopathy (not recorded which).

The table lists this clonotype with many counts. The gene calls are TRBV19 and TRBJ1-1; D gene unclear. CDR3 length: 13 residues. Looked up from germline, CDR1 is LNHDA and CDR2 is SQIVND (reference sequence). The germline V and J ends were trimmed by 11 bases and 3 bases, with 16 bases remaining between them. CDR3 sequence reads: CAGRRSPYTEAFF. CDR3 sequence (DNA): TGTGCCGGCCGGCGAAGCCCATACACTGAAGCTTTCTTT.

Comments on this clonotype: It may be a read error: a sequence one base away is much more abundant. This chain uses TRBV6-5 with TRBJ2-2; 12 bases fit TRBD2. Trimming at V came to 4 bases and at J to 6 bases, leaving 3 bases not matched to a gene. CDR1 and CDR2 from the germline V gene are MNHEY and SVGAGI. The CDR3 is made up of 15 amino acids. In DNA form, the CDR3 reads TGTGCCAGCAGTTCGACTAGCGGGAGCTCCGGGGAGCTGTTTTTT. Encoded protein: CASSSTSGSSGELFF.